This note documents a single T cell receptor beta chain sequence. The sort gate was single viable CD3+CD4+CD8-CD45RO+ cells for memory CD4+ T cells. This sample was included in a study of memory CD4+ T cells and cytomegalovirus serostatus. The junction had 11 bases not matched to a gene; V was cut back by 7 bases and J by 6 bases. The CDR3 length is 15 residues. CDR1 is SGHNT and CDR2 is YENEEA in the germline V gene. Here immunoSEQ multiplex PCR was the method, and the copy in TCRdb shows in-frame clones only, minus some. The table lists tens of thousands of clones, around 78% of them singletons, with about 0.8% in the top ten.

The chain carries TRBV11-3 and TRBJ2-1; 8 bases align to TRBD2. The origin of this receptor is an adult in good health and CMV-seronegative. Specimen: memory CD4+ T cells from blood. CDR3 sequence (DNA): TGTGCCAGCACCGGGGGGGGAGCGGGGCTCAATGAGCAGTTCTTC. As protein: CASTGGGAGLNEQFF.